The present TCR beta chain was sequenced within a study of T cell responses to AZD1222 COVID-19 vaccine. Measured with immunoSEQ multiplex PCR; TCRdb has only the in-frame clones, and not every one. The table has 150,000 to 200,000 clones, about 90% seen once. Trimming took 8 bases from V and 14 from J, leaving 19 bases between them. Germline-derived CDR1 and CDR2 are LGHDT and YNNKEL (reference sequence). CDR3 size: 12 residues. This clone was counted a few times. Its antigen is currently unknown. The study, taken as a whole, reports: There were vaccine-associated CD4 TCRs across spike, dominant at 160-218 and 743-854. White British donors predominated, females outnumbered males, and clonal diversity was possibly underestimated. Among spike-specific TCRs, nearly half reportedly target unmutated variant regions.

V is TRBV3-1 (or the pseudogene TRBV3-2) and J is TRBJ2-4, with TRBD2 as a possible D gene (6 bases). The source material was peripheral blood, sampled on day 0 of MenACWY control vaccination. This clonotype was sampled from an adult in good health. The CDR3 reads CASAGGDRTKYF. The CDR3 DNA reads TGTGCCAGCGCCGGGGGTGATAGGACAAAGTACTTC.